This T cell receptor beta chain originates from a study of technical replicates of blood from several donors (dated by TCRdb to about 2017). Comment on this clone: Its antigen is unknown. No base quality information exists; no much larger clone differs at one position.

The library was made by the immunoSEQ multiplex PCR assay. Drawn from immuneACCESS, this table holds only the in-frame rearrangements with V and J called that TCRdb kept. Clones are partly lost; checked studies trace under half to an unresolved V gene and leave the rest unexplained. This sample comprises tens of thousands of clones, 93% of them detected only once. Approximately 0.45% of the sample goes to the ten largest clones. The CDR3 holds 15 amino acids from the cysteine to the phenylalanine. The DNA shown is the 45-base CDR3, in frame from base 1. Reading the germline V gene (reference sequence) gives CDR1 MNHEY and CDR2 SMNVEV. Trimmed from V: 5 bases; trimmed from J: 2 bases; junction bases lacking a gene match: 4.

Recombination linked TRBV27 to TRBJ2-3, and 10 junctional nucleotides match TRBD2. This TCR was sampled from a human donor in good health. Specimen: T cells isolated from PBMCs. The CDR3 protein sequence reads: CASSIGLAATDTQYF. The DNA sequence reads TGTGCCAGCAGTATAGGACTAGCGGCCACAGATACGCAGTATTTT.